The entry below describes one T cell receptor (beta chain). Its target is unknown. The genomic DNA of each subset was split evenly across several immunoSEQ plates. The assay was immunoSEQ multiplex PCR, and TCRdb's table has in-frame clones only and misses some. This table holds around 980,000 clones, around 78% found once. These data are taken from a study of shared clonotypes between healthy human individuals. CDR3 size: 15 residues. The germline gives CDR1 SGHRS, CDR2 YFSETQ. The J segment lost 4 bases and the V segment lost 2 bases, leaving 3 bases of the junction unmatched. The study, taken as a whole, reports: Generally, naive subsets came out with larger estimated richness than memory subsets.

This chain links TRBV5-1 with TRBJ2-2; 9 nucleotides line up with TRBD2. This receptor was identified in a man between 18 and 29 years old in good health. Some clones in this sample may be carry-over from other donors' samples. Sequencing used memory CD4+ T cells from PBMCs. Subset of the sample: CD45RA-negative fraction. The DNA of the CDR3 is TGCGCCAGCAGCTTACGAGCGGGAGGCACCGGGGAGCTGTTTTTT. Translating it yields CASSLRAGGTGELFF.